The clone carrying this T cell receptor beta chain was observed a few times. This CDR3 region has 16 residues. The data were taken from a study of control samples from healthy donors and cancer patients. Method: immunoSEQ multiplex PCR; TCRdb's copy keeps in-frame clones and lacks some. The table shows fewer than 200,000 clones, with roughly 94% occurring only once. Sequences were obtained from PBMCs. The receptor comes from a man in his fifties or sixties with colorectal cancer. The chain employs TRBV21-1 and TRBJ2-7; TRBD2, as called in the table, went unchecked against the DNA. TRBV21-1 represents a pseudogene. As DNA, the CDR3 is TGTGCCAGCAGCCCCCGACTAGCGGGGGTTTCTTACGAGCAGTACTTC. Translating gives CASSPRLAGVSYEQYF.